The 8 T cell receptor beta chains reported below all come from one sample, sequenced in a study of shared clonotypes between healthy human individuals. TCRdb's copy holds only in-frame clones and misses some; the assay was immunoSEQ multiplex PCR. The table shows a few million clones, with approximately 93% occurring only once. Sequences were obtained from naive CD4+ T cells from PBMCs. This sample's subset: CD45RA+ positively selected. The receptors come from a man younger than 35 in good health. Some clones in this sample may be carry-over from other donors' samples.

The chain recombines TRBV5-1 with TRBJ2-5, with 8 bases aligning to TRBD1. This CDR3 is 16 amino acids long. The J segment lost 5 bases and the V segment lost 0 bases, leaving 9 bases of the junction unmatched. Germline CDR1 is SGHRS and CDR2 is YFSETQ. CDR3: CASSLGTGLPRETQYF. CDR3 nucleotides: TGCGCCAGCAGCTTGGGGACAGGGCTCCCCAGGGAGACCCAGTACTTC.

The chain combines TRBV28 with TRBJ2-7, with D possibly matching TRBD1 (6 bases). Germline V gene data show CDR1 as MDHEN and CDR2 as SYDVKM. CDR3 length: 11 amino acids. Trimming left V 6 bases short and J 12 bases short, with 15 bases between. CDR3 nucleotide sequence: TGTGCCAGCAGCATTACCGGGACAATGTACTTC. It encodes CASSITGTMYF.

The chain is built from TRBV28 and TRBJ2-7; no clear D. Germline loops: CDR1 MDHEN, CDR2 SYDVKM. The CDR3 extends over 13 amino acids. The V end was cut by 4 bases, the J end by 9 bases, with 16 bases between. The CDR3 loop is CASSSPTQVGQYF. CDR3 nucleotides: TGTGCCAGCAGTTCACCCACTCAGGTCGGGCAGTACTTC. The variable domain in full, with the rest retrieved from reference TRBV28 and TRBJ2-7, is DVKVTQSSRYLVKRTGEKVFLECVQDMDHENMFWYRQDPGLGLRLIYFSYDVKMKEKGDIPEGYSVSREKKERFSLILESASTNQTSMYLCASSSPTQVGQYFGPGTRLTVT.

The V call is TRBV2, the J call TRBJ2-5; a possible D gene is TRBD1 (6 bases). Germline CDR1 and CDR2: SNHLY and FYNNEI. CDR3 length equals 13 residues. The V and J ends lost 7 bases and 4 bases respectively, with 13 bases between them. The CDR3 is CASNAGRGETQYF. CDR3 DNA sequence: TGTGCCAGCAATGCAGGCAGGGGAGAGACCCAGTACTTC.

The V and J genes are TRBV5-6 and TRBJ1-1, with a tentative D call TRBD1 (5 bases). Between the trimmed V and J ends, which lost 4 bases and 10 bases, there was a span of 14 bases. CDR1 and CDR2 (germline): SGHDT, YYEEEE. This CDR3 has 12 amino acids. CDR3 bases: TGTGCCAGCAGCCCCTCCGGGCAGGGAGCTTTCTTT. Its protein product is CASSPSGQGAFF.

This clone appeared a single time. The V gene is TRBV4-1, the J gene TRBJ2-5; tentatively, D is TRBD2 (5 bases). The CDR3 loop spans 15 amino acids. Germline V gives CDR1 MGHRA, CDR2 YSYEKL. The V gene lost 4 bases and the J gene lost 2 bases, with 14 bases spanning the gap. The CDR3 sequence: CASSRIPGVQETQYF. The CDR3 DNA reads as TGCGCCAGCAGCCGAATACCCGGGGTTCAAGAGACCCAGTACTTC.

The V and J genes are TRBV6-5 and TRBJ2-7; D ambiguous. The CDR3 is 12 residues long. The V gene's germline CDR1 is MNHEY and CDR2 SVGAGI. Between the trimmed V and J ends, which lost 2 bases and 2 bases, there was a span of 4 bases. The CDR3 region is CASSYETYEQYF. The CDR3 nucleotides read TGTGCCAGCAGTTACGAGACCTACGAGCAGTACTTC.

This clone has only a few counts. This chain uses TRBV7-8 with TRBJ1-1; 8 bases agree with TRBD1. The CDR3 spans 15 residues. J lost 0 bases, V lost 3 bases, and 3 bases had no gene match. Germline V CDR1 and CDR2: SGHVS, FQNEAQ. The CDR3 region is CASSFTGGLNTEAFF. The DNA of the CDR3 is TGTGCCAGCAGCTTCACAGGGGGGCTGAACACTGAAGCTTTCTTT. The full variable domain, its missing parts supplied by reference TRBV7-8 and TRBJ1-1, is GAGVSQSPRYKVAKRGQDVALRCDPISGHVSLFWYQQALGQGPEFLTYFQNEAQLDKSGLPSDRFFAERPEGSVSTLKIQRTQQEDSAVYLCASSFTGGLNTEAFFGQGTRLTVV.